Included here is one TCR beta chain sequence, with context. These data originate in a study of CD8 T cells in Susac syndrome. Study details: Within the sequenced group of Susac syndrome patients, roughly six showed active disease and roughly 8 were in remission. Patients with Susac syndrome were therapy-naive, taking corticosteroids, with some also receiving intravenous immunoglobulin, or taking intravenous immunoglobulin alone at the time their blood was drawn.

RNA amounts of roughly 0.45 to 1 ug underwent reverse transcription with random hexamers. TCRdb reanalysed the immunoSEQ multiplex PCR reads using MiXCR and keeps one entry per CDR3 protein. The sample consists of about 190,000 distinct CDR3 sequences, almost 96% of them appearing once. There are 15 residues in the CDR3. Losses at the gene ends were 2 bases for V and 2 bases for J; bases not matched to a gene: 3. Sequencing of TCR beta was undertaken in CD8+ and CD4+ T cells derived from blood. The J gene is TRBJ2-1, the V gene TRBV12-3 or TRBV12-4; 7 bases line up with TRBD2. The sample was CD4+ T cells from PBMCs. This clonotype was sampled from a human donor with Susac syndrome. The CDR3 DNA follows: TGTGCCAGCAGTTTAATGGGGGGGACCTACAATGAGCAGTTCTTC. This gives the protein CASSLMGGTYNEQFF.